The TCR beta chain under discussion was sequenced for a study of shared T cell receptors in the human thymus. Produced via immunoSEQ multiplex PCR; TCRdb's table is partial and in-frame only. The table shows some 660,000 clones, with about 90% occurring only once. The sample also formed part of further work on human thymus T cells. That source adds: It was from resections taken during corrective heart surgery that the thymus tissue came.

The receptor comes from a boy in the first two years of life with a congenital heart defect. Sequenced material: thymocytes.

The CDR3 sequence: CARSFDRGLDNEQFF. DNA of the CDR3: TGTGCCAGAAGCTTCGACAGGGGGCTGGACAATGAGCAGTTCTTC. The chain has TRBV5-3 and TRBJ2-1; the match to TRBD1 covers 10 bases. Being an ORF, TRBV5-3 has a function that is uncertain. This CDR3 has 15 amino acids. Germline trimming cut 2 bases from V and 5 bases from J; bases unmatched to any gene: 4.